A selection of T cell receptor beta chains follows, all from one sample in a study of read filtering for tumor transcriptome and immune sequencing. In TCRdb, the reads were re-called with MiXCR into one record per CDR3 protein. The sample yields 30,000 to 50,000 distinct CDR3 sequences, approximately 12% seen once. Material: a population of CD138-negative cells sorted from bone marrow. The receptors originated from a donor aged 40 or older with multiple myeloma. Each CDR3 is given with its conserved first and last residue. The D gene is left open where the match is weak. Only part of the rows carry a size: once, few, many, or a class if the clone is expanded.

CDR3aa	CDR3nt	abundance	d_gene	j_gene	v_gene
CSARASLGANVLTF	TGCAGTGCTAGAGCCTCCCTCGGGGCCAACGTCCTGACTTTC	many	.	TRBJ2-6	TRBV20-1
CASSPRARNTEAFF	TGTGCCAGCAGCCCGAGGGCCAGAAACACTGAAGCTTTCTTT	once	.	TRBJ1-1	TRBV7-2
CSVDGQSQETQYF	TGCAGCGTTGATGGGCAGAGCCAAGAGACCCAGTACTTC	many	.	TRBJ2-5	TRBV29-1
CASSLTGGNTGELFF	TGTGCCAGCAGCCTCACAGGGGGGAACACCGGGGAGCTGTTTTTT	many	TRBD1	TRBJ2-2	TRBV7-6
CSARVGRVATGNTIYF	TGCAGTGCTAGAGTTGGACGCGTCGCCACTGGAAACACCATATATTTT	.	.	TRBJ1-3	TRBV20-1
CASRRTGGTYEQYF	TGTGCCAGCAGAAGGACAGGGGGGACCTACGAGCAGTACTTC	many	TRBD1	TRBJ2-7	TRBV28
CASFPSGTAKQPQHF	TGTGCCAGTTTTCCTTCAGGCACAGCCAAGCAGCCCCAGCATTTT	.	.	TRBJ1-5	TRBV6-1
CASSYSGLRRVNTEAFF	TGTGCCAGCAGTTACTCGGGACTGCGGCGTGTGAACACTGAAGCTTTCTTT	many	.	TRBJ1-1	TRBV6-2/TRBV6-3
CSVGHQYTEAFF	TGCAGCGTTGGACACCAATACACTGAAGCTTTCTTT	many	.	TRBJ1-1	TRBV29-1
CSATGTSVEQFF	TGCAGTGCCACCGGGACTAGCGTCGAGCAGTTCTTC	many	TRBD2	TRBJ2-1	TRBV20-1
CASSFRQSNQPQHF	TGTGCCAGCAGTTTTAGACAGAGTAATCAGCCCCAGCATTTT	many	.	TRBJ1-5	TRBV12-3/TRBV12-4
CASSRVLAGGADTQYF	TGTGCCAGCAGCAGAGTCCTAGCGGGGGGAGCAGATACGCAGTATTTT	many	TRBD2	TRBJ2-3	TRBV3-1
CASSSGAGTGSYGYAF	TGTGCCAGCAGCTCGGGTGCCGGGACAGGGAGCTATGGCTACGCCTTC	.	TRBD1	TRBJ1-2	TRBV5-6
CASSEGQIEQFF	TGTGCCAGCAGTGAAGGGCAGATTGAGCAGTTCTTC	many	.	TRBJ2-1	TRBV2
CASSQERTGTYEQYF	TGTGCCAGCAGCCAAGAACGGACGGGGACCTACGAGCAGTACTTC	many	.	TRBJ2-7	TRBV3-1
CASSEAGADTEAFF	TGTGCCAGCAGTGAAGCGGGGGCGGACACTGAAGCTTTCTTT	many	.	TRBJ1-1	TRBV6-1
CASTRDYYGYTF	TGTGCCAGTACAAGGGACTACTATGGCTACACCTTC	many	.	TRBJ1-2	TRBV19
CASSLGAGLSGNTIYF	TGTGCCAGCAGCTTAGGCGCAGGGCTCTCTGGAAACACCATATATTTT	many	.	TRBJ1-3	TRBV7-2
CASRGGKNTGELFF	TGTGCCAGCAGGGGAGGAAAGAACACCGGGGAGCTGTTTTTT	many	.	TRBJ2-2	TRBV12-3/TRBV12-4
CSAARPADEQYF	TGCAGTGCTGCGAGACCAGCCGACGAGCAGTACTTC	.	.	TRBJ2-7	TRBV20-1
CASRSGLAGYNEQFF	TGCGCCAGCAGATCGGGACTAGCGGGTTACAATGAGCAGTTCTTC	many	TRBD2	TRBJ2-1	TRBV5-1
CASSIGTRRGNQPQHF	TGTGCCAGTAGTATAGGGACACGTCGGGGCAATCAGCCCCAGCATTTT	few	.	TRBJ1-5	TRBV19
CASSLSGATDTQYF	TGTGCCAGCAGCTTGAGCGGGGCTACAGATACGCAGTATTTT	many	TRBD2	TRBJ2-3	TRBV7-3
CASSPPTSHEQYF	TGCGCCAGCAGTCCCCCAACGTCCCACGAGCAGTACTTC	few	.	TRBJ2-7	TRBV4-1
CASSNGFGTGYNEQFF	TGTGCCAGCAGCAATGGTTTCGGGACAGGGTACAATGAGCAGTTCTTC	many	.	TRBJ2-1	TRBV21-1
CASSPQRGYSTDTQYF	TGTGCCAGCTCACCACAGCGGGGGTACAGCACAGATACGCAGTATTTT	many	TRBD2	TRBJ2-3	TRBV18
CASRQGASGNTEAFF	TGTGCCAGTCGACAGGGGGCTTCAGGGAACACTGAAGCTTTCTTT	many	TRBD1	TRBJ1-1	TRBV7-9
CAFRDASGANVLTF	TGTGCCTTCAGGGACGCCTCTGGGGCCAACGTCCTGACTTTC	few	.	TRBJ2-6	TRBV10-3
CSASAAGGPNTGELFF	TGCAGTGCTAGTGCGGCGGGGGGACCGAACACCGGGGAGCTGTTTTTT	many	TRBD2	TRBJ2-2	TRBV20-1
CASSQGNTGELFF	TGTGCCAGCAGCCAGGGGAACACCGGGGAGCTGTTTTTT	many	.	TRBJ2-2	TRBV2
CASSQEGTAGEKLFF	TGCGCCAGCAGCCAAGAGGGGACAGCGGGTGAAAAACTGTTTTTT	many	TRBD1	TRBJ1-4	TRBV4-1
CASSSRGSGNTIYF	TGTGCCAGCAGTTCCCGGGGCTCTGGAAACACCATATATTTT	.	.	TRBJ1-3	TRBV27
CASSPDGNQPQHF	TGTGCCAGCAGCCCGGACGGGAATCAGCCCCAGCATTTT	.	.	TRBJ1-5	TRBV7-2
CASSQGRFEGGTDTQYF	TGTGCCAGCAGCCAAGGCCGCTTTGAAGGAGGCACAGATACGCAGTATTTT	few	.	TRBJ2-3	TRBV4-2
CASSFLSGSEQFF	TGTGCCAGCAGCTTTCTCTCGGGGAGTGAGCAGTTCTTC	many	.	TRBJ2-1	TRBV11-3
CASSVGAGGPTDTQYF	TGTGCCAGCAGCGTAGGGGCGGGGGGGCCAACAGATACGCAGTATTTT	many	TRBD2	TRBJ2-3	TRBV9
CSARFVNRNTIYF	TGCAGCGCCCGGTTTGTAAATCGGAACACCATATATTTT	.	.	TRBJ1-3	TRBV29-1
CASSHGTGDQPQHF	TGCGCCAGCAGCCACGGGACAGGGGACCAGCCCCAGCATTTT	many	TRBD1	TRBJ1-5	TRBV4-1
CASSPQPNSPLHF	TGTGCCAGCAGCCCCCAACCGAATTCACCCCTCCACTTT	many	.	TRBJ1-6	TRBV27
CATSPDRVLSWQYF	TGTGCCACCAGTCCGGACAGGGTGTTATCTTGGCAGTATTTT	many	TRBD1	TRBJ2-3	TRBV15
CASSGRALLGDTQYF	TGTGCCAGCAGCGGGAGGGCACTTCTCGGAGATACGCAGTATTTT	many	TRBD2	TRBJ2-3	TRBV7-9
CASSTPRSGEGETQYF	TGTGCCAGCAGTACCCCCAGGAGCGGGGAAGGAGAGACCCAGTACTTC	few	TRBD2	TRBJ2-5	TRBV28
CASSTQGAYEQYF	TGTGCCAGCAGTACACAGGGGGCCTACGAGCAGTACTTC	many	TRBD1	TRBJ2-7	TRBV6-6
CASSYSKWEVGETQYF	TGTGCCAGCAGTTACTCGAAATGGGAGGTCGGAGAGACCCAGTACTTC	many	.	TRBJ2-5	TRBV6-2/TRBV6-3
CSASRTSGGTDTQYF	TGCAGCGCCTCAAGAACTAGCGGGGGAACAGATACGCAGTATTTT	many	TRBD2	TRBJ2-3	TRBV29-1
CASSADSGESYEQYF	TGTGCCAGCTCAGCCGATTCGGGGGAGTCCTACGAGCAGTACTTC	.	.	TRBJ2-7	TRBV18
CSAGGQGPQPQHF	TGCAGTGCTGGCGGGCAGGGACCTCAGCCCCAGCATTTT	many	.	TRBJ1-5	TRBV20-1
CATSDSRARAKNIQYF	TGTGCCACCAGTGATTCGAGGGCGCGCGCCAAAAACATTCAGTACTTC	many	.	TRBJ2-4	TRBV24-1
CASSWGTANTEAFF	TGTGCCAGCAGTTGGGGGACAGCGAACACTGAAGCTTTCTTT	many	TRBD1	TRBJ1-1	TRBV6-5
CASSLAGTALSF	TGTGCCAGCAGCTTAGCCGGGACCGCACTCTCTTTT	few	.	TRBJ1-3	TRBV11-3
CAVTSGGETQYF	TGCGCGGTAACTAGCGGGGGAGAGACCCAGTACTTC	many	TRBD2	TRBJ2-5	TRBV20-1
CSAGQLYEQYF	TGCAGTGCTGGACAGCTTTACGAGCAGTACTTC	many	.	TRBJ2-7	TRBV20-1